A single sample is the source of the 21 T cell receptor beta chains below, sequenced in a study of blood T cell repertoires in COVID-19. Clones were sequenced by immunoSEQ multiplex PCR, and TCRdb holds only the in-frame ones, with some missing. Seen here are some 410,000 clones, roughly 90% observed once, and the top ten hold approximately 1%. Sequencing input: PBMCs or T cells enriched from blood (not recorded which). The receptors derive from a woman younger than 45 with acute COVID-19.

The count of this clone is one. The V gene is TRBV5-1, the J gene TRBJ2-1; D may be TRBD2 (6 bases). This CDR3 comprises 12 residues. The V end lost 5 bases, the J end lost 7 bases, and 10 bases lay between the germline ends. The germline V gene encodes CDR1 SGHRS and CDR2 YFSETQ. The CDR3 here is CASSFAGNEQFF. In nucleotides, the CDR3 is TGCGCCAGCAGTTTTGCGGGGAATGAGCAGTTCTTC.

J is TRBJ1-4 and V is TRBV7-2, with 7 bases aligning to TRBD1. This CDR3 is built from 15 residues. Germline CDR1 and CDR2: SGHTA and FQGNSA. The V and J ends lost 4 bases and 3 bases, in that order; junction bases with no gene match: 5. The CDR3 DNA is TGTGCCAGCAGCTATCAGGGGACAGCTAATGAAAAACTGTTTTTT. Its translation is CASSYQGTANEKLFF.

J is TRBJ2-7 and V is TRBV21-1; the D call TRBD2 from the table was never checked on the DNA. TRBV21-1 is tagged as a pseudogene. The CDR3 spans 17 residues. CDR3 bases: TGTGCCAGCAGCAAAGCTCGGGCGGGGAGCCGTCGTTCTGAGCAGTACTTC. Encoded protein: CASSKARAGSRRSEQYF.

The V and J genes are TRBV6-5 and TRBJ2-7, with TRBD2 matching 7 bases. CDR1 MNHEY and CDR2 SVGAGI come from the germline V gene. The CDR3 is 15 amino acids. Germline trimming cut 5 bases from V and 4 bases from J; bases unmatched to any gene: 11. The CDR3 DNA sequence: TGTGCCAGCAGTCCCGAGTGGGGAGGGGCGTACGAGCAGTACTTC. Amino acids: CASSPEWGGAYEQYF.

The chain recombines TRBV2 with TRBJ1-2, with 9 positions matching TRBD1. CDR1 and CDR2 from the germline V gene are SNHLY and FYNNEI. This CDR3 is built from 15 residues. V was clipped by 6 bases and J by 6 bases; unmatched bases: 11. CDR3 coding DNA: TGTGCCAGCAGAACTTCTGGGACAGGGATCAATGGCTACACCTTC. Translating it yields CASRTSGTGINGYTF.

For the CDR3, the DNA is TGTGCCACCAGCAGAGATGTGGCGGGGGGCTACGAGCAGTACTTC. This translates into CATSRDVAGGYEQYF. This chain connects TRBV15 to TRBJ2-7, with TRBD2 matching 8 bases. The CDR3 loop spans 15 amino acids. Unmatched junction bases numbered 4, after V lost 0 bases and J lost 3 bases. Germline V gene sequence: CDR1 LNHNV, CDR2 YYDKDF (reference sequence).

CDR3 region: CASTFRTGAAEAFF. CDR3 coding DNA: TGTGCCAGCACCTTTCGGACAGGGGCGGCTGAAGCTTTCTTT. The chain joins TRBV27 to TRBJ1-1, with TRBD1 matching 9 bases. This CDR3 is built from 14 residues. V was clipped by 7 bases and J by 6 bases; unmatched bases: 9. Germline V gene lookup returns CDR1 MNHEY and CDR2 SMNVEV (reference sequence).

The V and J genes are TRBV27 and TRBJ2-2, with 10 bases lining up with TRBD2. Germline values: CDR1 MNHEY, CDR2 SMNVEV (reference sequence). This CDR3 comprises 16 residues. J lost 7 bases, V lost 10 bases, and 15 bases had no gene match. CDR3 coding DNA: TGTGCCACCAGCCCTAGCGGGGGTAGGGGCAACGGGGAGCTGTTTTTT. Amino acid sequence: CATSPSGGRGNGELFF.

Only one count was recorded for this clone. The chain uses TRBV29-1 and TRBJ1-2; D is unresolved. Germline V gene sequence: CDR1 SQVTM, CDR2 ANQGSEA. The CDR3 is 11 residues long. CDR3 DNA: TGCACCGCGCCCACGGGCTATGGCTACACCTTC. Translating it yields CTAPTGYGYTF. The variable domain in full, completed from reference TRBV29-1 and TRBJ1-2, reads SAVISQKPSRDICQRGTSLTIQCQVDSQVTMMFWYRQQPGQSLTLIATANQGSEATYESGFVIDKFPISRPNLTFSTLTVSNMSPEDSSIYLCTAPTGYGYTFGSGTRLTVV.

This clone was seen a single time. This sequence joins TRBV29-1 and TRBJ1-1; 8 nucleotides agree with TRBD1. After removal of 2 bases from V and 4 bases from J, the junction contained 0 bases not matched to a gene. The CDR3 sequence is 12 residues long. The germline V gene encodes CDR1 SQVTM and CDR2 ANQGSEA. The CDR3 DNA follows: TGCAGCGTTGAAACAGGGGGCACTGAAGCTTTCTTT. Amino acid sequence: CSVETGGTEAFF. Full variable domain (remainder filled in from reference TRBV29-1 and TRBJ1-1): SAVISQKPSRDICQRGTSLTIQCQVDSQVTMMFWYRQQPGQSLTLIATANQGSEATYESGFVIDKFPISRPNLTFSTLTVSNMSPEDSSIYLCSVETGGTEAFFGQGTRLTVV.

The rearrangement uses TRBV27 and TRBJ1-6; weak D call: TRBD1 (5 bases). Germline V lookup: CDR1 MNHEY, CDR2 SMNVEV (reference sequence). The CDR3 covers 16 residues. V was clipped by 5 bases and J by 3 bases, with 14 bases between them. The CDR3 loop reads CASSVQASLYNSPLHF. The CDR3 DNA follows: TGTGCCAGCAGTGTACAGGCCAGCCTCTATAATTCACCCCTCCACTTT.

This clone was seen just once. The chain joins TRBV6-2 or TRBV6-3 to TRBJ1-4, with 9 nucleotides matching TRBD1. This CDR3 region has 14 residues. Per germline, CDR1 MNHEY and CDR2 SVGEGT. V lost 3 bases, J lost 12 bases, and 8 bases stayed unmatched. DNA of the CDR3: TGTGCCAGCAGTTATCGACAGGGGGGAATTGAACTGTTTTTT. It translates to CASSYRQGGIELFF.

The chain recombines TRBV5-6 with TRBJ2-1, with 14 bases fitting TRBD2. V shed 5 bases, J shed 7 bases, and the junction held 8 bases outside the gene matches. Germline-derived CDR1 and CDR2 are SGHDT and YYEEEE. The CDR3 is 16 amino acids. This chain's CDR3 is CASSPLTSGGVNEQFF. CDR3 sequence (DNA): TGTGCCAGCAGTCCATTGACTAGCGGGGGGGTGAATGAGCAGTTCTTC.

The chain joins TRBV5-1 to TRBJ2-2; 11 nucleotides align to TRBD2. V dropped 0 bases and J dropped 5; count of bases not matched to a gene: 3. CDR3 length: 16 amino acids. CDR1 SGHRS and CDR2 YFSETQ come from the germline V gene. The chain's CDR3 is CASSLEGTSGTGELFF. CDR3 DNA: TGCGCCAGCAGCTTGGAGGGGACTAGCGGAACCGGGGAGCTGTTTTTT.

The V call is TRBV6-5, the J call TRBJ1-2; possibly TRBD1 for D (6 bases). Between the trimmed V and J ends, which lost 7 bases and 0 bases, there was a span of 12 bases. The CDR3 extends over 14 amino acids. Germline V gives CDR1 MNHEY, CDR2 SVGAGI. This CDR3 is CASKLSGANYGYTF. DNA for the CDR3: TGTGCCAGCAAGTTATCAGGGGCTAACTATGGCTACACCTTC.

The chain links TRBV2 to TRBJ1-5, with D possibly being TRBD1 (6 bases). Germline V lookup: CDR1 SNHLY, CDR2 FYNNEI. The CDR3 runs 12 residues. V lost 8 bases and J lost 6, with 11 bases in between. The CDR3 reads CASRGGAQPQHF. As DNA, the CDR3 is TGTGCCAGCCGGGGGGGCGCTCAGCCCCAGCATTTT.

The V call is TRBV4-1, the J call TRBJ2-3; 8 bases line up with TRBD2. The V segment lost 2 bases and the J segment 5 bases; nucleotides outside the gene matches: 12. Germline CDR1 reads MGHRA; CDR2 reads YSYEKL. The CDR3 totals 17 residues. CDR3 loop: CASSQNSGGGRGDTQYF. As DNA, the CDR3 is TGCGCCAGCAGCCAAAATAGCGGCGGGGGGCGGGGAGATACGCAGTATTTT.

The gene calls are TRBV5-1 and TRBJ2-5; no clear D. Germline V gene sequence: CDR1 SGHRS, CDR2 YFSETQ. This CDR3 is built from 14 residues. Trimming took off 0 bases at V and 2 bases at J, with 8 bases between the two ends. The CDR3 loop reads CASSLAETQETQYF. The CDR3 DNA follows: TGCGCCAGCAGCTTGGCAGAGACTCAAGAGACCCAGTACTTC.

This clone was recorded only once. The chain combines TRBV20-1 with TRBJ1-2; the match to TRBD1 covers 7 bases. J gave up 5 bases and V 6 bases, and 3 bases lay outside the gene matches. The germline V gene has CDR1 DFQATT and CDR2 SNEGSKA (reference sequence). There are 11 residues in the CDR3. The CDR3 region is CSATTGYGYTF. The CDR3 nucleotides are TGCAGTGCAACGACAGGGTATGGCTACACCTTC.

The rearrangement uses TRBV9 and TRBJ2-2; 10 positions agree with TRBD1. The V gene's germline CDR1 is SGDLS and CDR2 YYNGEE. The CDR3 runs 14 residues. After removal of 7 bases from V and 5 bases from J, the junction contained 5 bases not matched to a gene. The chain's CDR3 is CASEGQGRTGELFF. CDR3 DNA: TGTGCCAGCGAGGGACAGGGGAGGACCGGGGAGCTGTTTTTT.

Written as DNA, the CDR3 is TGTGCCAGCAGCCCGGGGGTCTATGAGCAGTTCTTC. Protein product: CASSPGVYEQFF. The chain employs TRBV7-9 and TRBJ2-1; D perhaps matches TRBD2 (6 bases). CDR3 length: 12 residues. The V gene's germline CDR1 is SEHNR and CDR2 FQNEAQ (reference sequence). The V end lost 5 bases, the J end lost 8 bases, and 10 bases lay between the germline ends.